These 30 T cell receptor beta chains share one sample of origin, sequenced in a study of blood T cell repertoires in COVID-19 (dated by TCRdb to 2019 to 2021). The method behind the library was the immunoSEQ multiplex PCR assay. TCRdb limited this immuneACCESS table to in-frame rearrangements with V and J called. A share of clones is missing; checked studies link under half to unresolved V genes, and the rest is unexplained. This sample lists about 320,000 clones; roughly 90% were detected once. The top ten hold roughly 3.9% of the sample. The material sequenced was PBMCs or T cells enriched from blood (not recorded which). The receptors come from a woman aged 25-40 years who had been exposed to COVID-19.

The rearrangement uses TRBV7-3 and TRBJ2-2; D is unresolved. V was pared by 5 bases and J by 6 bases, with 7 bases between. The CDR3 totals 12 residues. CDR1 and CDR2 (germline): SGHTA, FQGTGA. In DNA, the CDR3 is TGTGCCAGCAGCACCGGAGCCGGGGAGCTGTTTTTT. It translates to CASSTGAGELFF.

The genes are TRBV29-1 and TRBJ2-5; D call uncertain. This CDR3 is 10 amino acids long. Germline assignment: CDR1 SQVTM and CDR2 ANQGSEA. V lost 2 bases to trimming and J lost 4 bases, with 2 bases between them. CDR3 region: CSVELETQYF. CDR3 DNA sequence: TGCAGCGTTGAACTAGAGACCCAGTACTTC.

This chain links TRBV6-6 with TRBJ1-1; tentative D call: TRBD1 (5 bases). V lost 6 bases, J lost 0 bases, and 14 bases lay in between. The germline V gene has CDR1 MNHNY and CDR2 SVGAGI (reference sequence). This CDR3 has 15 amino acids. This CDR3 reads CASRGGRAMNTEAFF. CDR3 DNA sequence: TGTGCCAGCAGGGGGGGACGCGCCATGAACACTGAAGCTTTCTTT.

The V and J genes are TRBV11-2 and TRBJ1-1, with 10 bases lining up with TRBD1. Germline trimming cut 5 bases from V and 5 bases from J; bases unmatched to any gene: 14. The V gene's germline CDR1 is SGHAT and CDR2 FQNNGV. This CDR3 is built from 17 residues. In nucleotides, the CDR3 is TGTGCCAGCAGCCAAACGCCTCGACAGGGGGCGAAGACTGAAGCTTTCTTT. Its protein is CASSQTPRQGAKTEAFF.

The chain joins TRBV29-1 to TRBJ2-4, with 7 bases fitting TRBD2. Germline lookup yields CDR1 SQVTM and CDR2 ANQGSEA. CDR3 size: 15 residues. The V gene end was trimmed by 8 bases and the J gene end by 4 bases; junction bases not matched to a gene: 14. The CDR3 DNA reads TGCAGCCCTCATTGGGGTGGCGGGGGTAAAAACATTCAGTACTTC. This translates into CSPHWGGGGKNIQYF.

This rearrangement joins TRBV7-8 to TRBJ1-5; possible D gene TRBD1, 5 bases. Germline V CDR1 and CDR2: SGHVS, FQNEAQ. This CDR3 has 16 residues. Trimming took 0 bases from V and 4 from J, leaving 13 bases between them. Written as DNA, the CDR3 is TGTGCCAGCAGCTTAGCGTGGGGGGGTCGGAATCAGCCCCAGCATTTT. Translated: CASSLAWGGRNQPQHF.

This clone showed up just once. CDR3 loop: CASSVDPSRGNEKLFF. The CDR3 DNA follows: TGTGCCAGCAGCGTAGACCCTAGCAGGGGTAATGAAAAACTGTTTTTT. V is TRBV9 and J is TRBJ1-4, with D maybe TRBD1 (6 bases). V gave up 0 bases and J gave up 4 bases, with 13 bases separating them. This CDR3 has 16 amino acids. Germline V CDR1 and CDR2: SGDLS, YYNGEE.

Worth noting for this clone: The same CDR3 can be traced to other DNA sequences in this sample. The CDR3 DNA sequence: TGCGCCAGCAGCCCGGGACATCGGAACACTGAAGCTTTCTTT. This codes for CASSPGHRNTEAFF. V usage is TRBV4-1 and J usage is TRBJ1-1; tentative D call: TRBD1 (6 bases). Germline CDR1 reads MGHRA; CDR2 reads YSYEKL. This CDR3 comprises 14 residues. Trimming pared 4 bases from V and 1 base from J, leaving 10 bases between.

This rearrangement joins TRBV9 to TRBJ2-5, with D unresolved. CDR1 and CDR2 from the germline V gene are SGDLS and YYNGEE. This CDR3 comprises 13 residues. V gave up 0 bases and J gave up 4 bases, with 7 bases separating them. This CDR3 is CASSVEKAETQYF. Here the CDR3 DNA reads TGTGCCAGCAGCGTAGAGAAAGCAGAGACCCAGTACTTC.

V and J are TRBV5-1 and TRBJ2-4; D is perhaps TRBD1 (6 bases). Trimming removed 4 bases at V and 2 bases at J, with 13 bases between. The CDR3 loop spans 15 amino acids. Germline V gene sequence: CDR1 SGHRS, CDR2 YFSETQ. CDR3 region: CASSIPQGTKNIQYF. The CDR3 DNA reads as TGCGCCAGCAGCATACCTCAGGGGACCAAAAACATTCAGTACTTC.

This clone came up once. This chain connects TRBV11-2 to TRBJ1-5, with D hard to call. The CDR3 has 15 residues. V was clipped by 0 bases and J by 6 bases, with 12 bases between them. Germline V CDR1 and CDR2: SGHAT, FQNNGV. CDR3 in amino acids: CASSLDRGRFQPQHF. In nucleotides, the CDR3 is TGTGCCAGCAGCTTAGACCGGGGAAGGTTTCAGCCCCAGCATTTT.

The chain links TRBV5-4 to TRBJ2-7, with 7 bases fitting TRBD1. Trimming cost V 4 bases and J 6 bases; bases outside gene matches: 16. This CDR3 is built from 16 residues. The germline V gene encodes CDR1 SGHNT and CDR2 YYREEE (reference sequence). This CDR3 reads CASSNPQGSLHREQYF. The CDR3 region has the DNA TGTGCCAGCAGCAATCCACAGGGGTCTTTGCATCGCGAGCAGTACTTC.

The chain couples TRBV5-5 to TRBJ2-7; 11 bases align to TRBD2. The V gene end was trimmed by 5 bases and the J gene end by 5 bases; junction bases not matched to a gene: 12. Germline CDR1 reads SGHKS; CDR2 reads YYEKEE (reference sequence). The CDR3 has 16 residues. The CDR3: CASRPGLAGGTDEQYF. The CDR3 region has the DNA TGTGCCAGCAGACCCGGGCTAGCGGGGGGTACCGACGAGCAGTACTTC.

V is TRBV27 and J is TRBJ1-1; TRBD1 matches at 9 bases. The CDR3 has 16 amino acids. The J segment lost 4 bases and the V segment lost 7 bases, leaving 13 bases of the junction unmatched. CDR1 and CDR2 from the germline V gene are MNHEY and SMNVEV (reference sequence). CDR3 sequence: CASTDRGARFGTEAFF. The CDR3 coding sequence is TGTGCCAGCACTGACAGGGGGGCGCGGTTCGGCACTGAAGCTTTCTTT.

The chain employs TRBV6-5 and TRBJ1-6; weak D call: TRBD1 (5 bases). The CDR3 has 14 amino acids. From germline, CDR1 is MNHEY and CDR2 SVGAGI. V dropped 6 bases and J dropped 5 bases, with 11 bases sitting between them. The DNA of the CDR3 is TGTGCCAGCAGGGGGGGGTTCGATAATTCACCCCTCCACTTT. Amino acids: CASRGGFDNSPLHF.

The CDR3 protein is CASSYHPGELIYEQYF. Here the CDR3 DNA reads TGCGCCAGCAGCTACCATCCGGGGGAACTAATTTACGAGCAGTACTTC. This chain joins TRBV5-1 and TRBJ2-7; a weak D match, TRBD2 (6 bases). The germline CDR1 and CDR2 sequences are SGHRS and YFSETQ. This CDR3 spans 16 amino acids. Trimming took 3 bases from V and 4 from J, leaving 20 bases between them.

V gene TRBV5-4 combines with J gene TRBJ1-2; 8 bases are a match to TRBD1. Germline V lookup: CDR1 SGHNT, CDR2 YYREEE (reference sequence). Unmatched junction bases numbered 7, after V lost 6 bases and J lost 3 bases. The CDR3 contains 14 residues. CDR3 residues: CASKPDRADYGYTF. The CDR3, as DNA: TGTGCCAGCAAACCGGACAGGGCTGACTATGGCTACACCTTC.

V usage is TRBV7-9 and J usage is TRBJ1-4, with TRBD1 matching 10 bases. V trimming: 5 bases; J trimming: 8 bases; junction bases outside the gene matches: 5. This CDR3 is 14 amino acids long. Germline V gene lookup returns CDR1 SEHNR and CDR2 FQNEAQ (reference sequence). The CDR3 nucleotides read TGTGCCAGCAGCCAGGGACAGGGGTACGAAAAACTGTTTTTT. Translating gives CASSQGQGYEKLFF.

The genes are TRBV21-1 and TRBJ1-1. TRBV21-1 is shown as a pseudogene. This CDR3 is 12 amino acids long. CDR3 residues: CASSNLDTEAFF. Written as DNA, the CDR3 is TGTGCCAGCAGCAATCTAGACACTGAAGCTTTCTTT.

The CDR3 reads CASSLTGNSPLHF. CDR3 bases: TGTGCCAGCAGCTTGACAGGAAATTCACCCCTCCACTTT. The rearrangement uses TRBV7-2 and TRBJ1-6; D is perhaps TRBD1 (6 bases). Germline V gene sequence: CDR1 SGHTA, CDR2 FQGNSA. Trimming pared 3 bases from V and 7 bases from J, leaving 7 bases between. This CDR3 comprises 13 residues.

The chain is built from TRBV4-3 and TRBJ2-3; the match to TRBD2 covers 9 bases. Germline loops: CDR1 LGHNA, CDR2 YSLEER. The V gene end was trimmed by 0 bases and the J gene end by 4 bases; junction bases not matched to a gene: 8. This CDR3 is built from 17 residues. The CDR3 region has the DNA TGCGCCAGCAGCCAAGACTGGTCAGCGGGGGGTTCAGATACGCAGTATTTT. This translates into CASSQDWSAGGSDTQYF.

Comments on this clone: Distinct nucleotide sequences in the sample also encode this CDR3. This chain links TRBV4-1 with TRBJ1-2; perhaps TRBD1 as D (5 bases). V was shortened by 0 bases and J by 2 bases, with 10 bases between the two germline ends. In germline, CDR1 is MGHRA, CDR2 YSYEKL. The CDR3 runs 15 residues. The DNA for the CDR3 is TGCGCCAGCAGCCAAGATCCTAGGGGAAACTATGGCTACACCTTC. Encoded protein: CASSQDPRGNYGYTF.

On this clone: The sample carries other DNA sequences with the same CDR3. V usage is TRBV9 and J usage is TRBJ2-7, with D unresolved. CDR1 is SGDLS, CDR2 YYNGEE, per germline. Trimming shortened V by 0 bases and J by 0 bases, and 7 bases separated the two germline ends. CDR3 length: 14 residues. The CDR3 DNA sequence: TGTGCCAGCAGCGTAGGCCAGGTCTCCTACGAGCAGTACTTC. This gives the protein CASSVGQVSYEQYF. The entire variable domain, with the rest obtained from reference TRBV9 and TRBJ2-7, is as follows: DSGVTQTPKHLITATGQRVTLRCSPRSGDLSVYWYQQSLDQGLQFLIQYYNGEERAKGNILERFSAQQFPDLHSELNLSSLELGDSALYFCASSVGQVSYEQYFGPGTRLTVT.

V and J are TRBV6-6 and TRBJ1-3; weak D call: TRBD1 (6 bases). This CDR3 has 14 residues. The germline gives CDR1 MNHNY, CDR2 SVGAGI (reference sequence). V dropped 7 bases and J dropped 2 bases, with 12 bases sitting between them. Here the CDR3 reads CASILGAPGNTIYF. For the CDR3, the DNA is TGTGCCAGCATTCTGGGGGCTCCTGGAAACACCATATATTTT.

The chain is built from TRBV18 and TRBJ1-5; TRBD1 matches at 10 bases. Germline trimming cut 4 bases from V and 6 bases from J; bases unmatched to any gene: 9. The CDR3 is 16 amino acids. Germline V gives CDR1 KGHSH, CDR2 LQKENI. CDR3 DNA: TGTGCCAGCTCACAGGCCGGGACAGGGGCAAGTCAGCCCCAGCATTTT. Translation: CASSQAGTGASQPQHF.

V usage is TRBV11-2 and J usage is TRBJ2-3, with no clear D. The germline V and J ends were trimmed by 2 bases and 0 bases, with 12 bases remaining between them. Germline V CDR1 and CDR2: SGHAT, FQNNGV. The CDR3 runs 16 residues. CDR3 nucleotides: TGTGCCAGCAGCTTATTGGTCCGAGCTAGCACAGATACGCAGTATTTT. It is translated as CASSLLVRASTDTQYF.

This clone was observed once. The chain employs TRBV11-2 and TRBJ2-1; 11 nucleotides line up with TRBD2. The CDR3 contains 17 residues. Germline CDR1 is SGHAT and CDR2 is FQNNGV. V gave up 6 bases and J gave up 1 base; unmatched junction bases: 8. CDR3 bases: TGTGCCAGCAGGTTGCTAGCGGGGGGCCGATCCTACAATGAGCAGTTCTTC. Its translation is CASRLLAGGRSYNEQFF.

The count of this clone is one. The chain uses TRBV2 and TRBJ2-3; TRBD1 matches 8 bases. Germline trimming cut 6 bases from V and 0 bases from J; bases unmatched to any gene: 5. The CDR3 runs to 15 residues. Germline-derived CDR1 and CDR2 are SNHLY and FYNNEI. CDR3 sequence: CASSPGQGSTDTQYF. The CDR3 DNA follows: TGTGCCAGCAGCCCTGGACAGGGAAGCACAGATACGCAGTATTTT.

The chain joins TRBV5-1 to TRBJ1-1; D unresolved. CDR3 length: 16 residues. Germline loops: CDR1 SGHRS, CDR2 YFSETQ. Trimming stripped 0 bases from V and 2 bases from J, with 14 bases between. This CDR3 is CASSLGRGIPNTEAFF. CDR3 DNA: TGCGCCAGCAGCTTGGGCAGAGGGATACCAAACACTGAAGCTTTCTTT.

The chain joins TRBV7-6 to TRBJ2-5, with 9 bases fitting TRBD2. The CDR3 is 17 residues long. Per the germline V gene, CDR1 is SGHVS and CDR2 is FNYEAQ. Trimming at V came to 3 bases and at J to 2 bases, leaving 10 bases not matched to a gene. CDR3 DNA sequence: TGTGCCAGCAGCTTCCACGGATTAGCGGGGGCTCAAGAGACCCAGTACTTC. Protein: CASSFHGLAGAQETQYF.